This is a list of T cell receptor beta chains from one sample in a study of Tregs in tolerant kidney transplant recipients. The protocol was immunoSEQ multiplex PCR, while the TCRdb copy is restricted to in-frame clones and leaves out a portion. The sample has around 230,000 clones, roughly four fifths seen once; the top ten hold approximately 0.69%. The sequencing sample was made of CD4+ T cells from blood. The receptors originated from a human donor in good health. Each CDR3 is given with its conserved first and last residue. D genes are given only for firm matches. Rows give clone size only sometimes, using once, few, many, or a class for an expanded clone.

v_call	d_call	j_call	clone_size	cdr3_aa	cdr3_nt
TRBV11-2	TRBD1	TRBJ1-2	few	CASSLRQGLSSYTF	TGTGCCAGCAGTCTTAGACAGGGGCTTTCGAGCTACACCTTC
TRBV14	-	TRBJ2-7	-	CASSPSGFPYEQYF	TGTGCCAGCAGCCCTTCCGGGTTTCCCTACGAGCAGTACTTC
TRBV11-2	-	TRBJ2-1	-	CASSSGDPYNEQFF	TGTGCCAGCAGCTCGGGGGATCCCTACAATGAGCAGTTCTTC
TRBV29-1	TRBD2	TRBJ2-7	-	CSVAGGPYEAGEQYF	TGCAGCGTTGCGGGGGGACCATACGAAGCTGGCGAGCAGTACTTC
TRBV2	TRBD1	TRBJ1-5	-	CASSRDRGPNQPQHF	TGTGCCAGCAGTCGGGACAGGGGACCTAATCAGCCCCAGCATTTT
TRBV2	TRBD1	TRBJ2-4	-	CASKPGGQNIQYF	TGTGCCAGCAAACCAGGGGGCCAAAACATTCAGTACTTC
TRBV5-4	TRBD1	TRBJ2-7	-	CASSSTGGRGEQYF	TGTGCCAGCAGCTCGACAGGGGGGCGTGGCGAGCAGTACTTC
TRBV6-5	-	TRBJ2-7	once	CASSEGTPYEQYF	TGTGCCAGCAGTGAAGGGACCCCCTACGAGCAGTACTTC
TRBV4-1	-	TRBJ2-1	-	CASSQEWAPGTSGDNEQFF	TGCGCCAGCAGCCAAGAATGGGCCCCCGGGACCTCGGGCGACAATGAGCAGTTCTTC
TRBV5-1	-	TRBJ2-5	once	CASSLVGSEETQYF	TGCGCCAGCAGCTTGGTGGGGAGCGAAGAGACCCAGTACTTC
TRBV18	-	TRBJ2-2	-	CASSRQGRSTGELFF	TGTGCCAGCTCGCGGCAGGGCCGAAGCACCGGGGAGCTGTTTTTT
TRBV6-1	-	TRBJ1-3	-	CASSELGAGNTIYF	TGTGCCAGCAGTGAACTTGGGGCCGGAAACACCATATATTTT
TRBV5-1	TRBD2	TRBJ2-5	-	CASSLVGTRQETQYF	TGCGCCAGCAGCCTGGTCGGGACTAGACAAGAGACCCAGTACTTC
TRBV11-2	-	TRBJ1-6	-	CASSSQTGTRSPLHF	TGTGCCAGCAGCTCCCAGACCGGCACGAGGTCACCCCTCCACTTT
TRBV5-4	TRBD1	TRBJ1-2	-	CASSLGTGESLYGYTF	TGTGCCAGCAGCTTGGGGACAGGGGAAAGCCTGTATGGCTACACCTTC
TRBV5-1	-	TRBJ1-5	-	CASSLDGDSNQPQHF	TGCGCCAGCAGCTTGGACGGAGATAGCAATCAGCCCCAGCATTTT
TRBV5-5	-	TRBJ1-2	-	CASSFPGYTF	TGTGCCAGCAGCTTCCCTGGATACACCTTC
TRBV7-6	-	TRBJ1-1	-	CASSQEVKNTEAFF	TGTGCCAGCAGCCAAGAAGTAAAGAACACTGAAGCTTTCTTT
TRBV7-7	TRBD1	TRBJ2-7	-	CASSAGTGAVEQYF	TGTGCTAGCAGCGCCGGGACAGGGGCCGTCGAGCAGTACTTC
TRBV4-1	TRBD1	TRBJ2-7	-	CASSQARQGGSYEQYF	TGCGCCAGCAGCCAAGCGAGACAGGGGGGAAGCTACGAGCAGTACTTC
TRBV5-1	-	TRBJ2-7	-	CASSLGGAPSSYEQYF	TGCGCCAGCAGCCTGGGGGGGGCCCCGAGCTCCTACGAGCAGTACTTC
TRBV4-2	-	TRBJ1-4	-	CASSHGPDEKLFF	TGTGCCAGCAGCCATGGCCCCGATGAAAAACTGTTTTTT
TRBV7-9	-	TRBJ2-1	-	CASSLGYVYNEQFF	TGTGCCAGCAGCTTGGGGTACGTCTACAATGAGCAGTTCTTC
TRBV19	-	TRBJ2-5	-	CASSIQETQYF	TGTGCCAGTAGTATCCAAGAGACCCAGTACTTC
TRBV2	TRBD2	TRBJ2-2	few	CASSAGGLLAGELFF	TGTGCCAGCAGTGCGGGGGGGTTATTAGCCGGGGAGCTGTTTTTT
TRBV30	-	TRBJ1-6	-	CASRAKQTPFNSPLHF	TGTGCCTCCCGCGCAAAACAGACGCCTTTTAATTCACCCCTCCACTTT
TRBV15	-	TRBJ1-3	-	CATSRARLESGNTIYF	TGTGCCACCAGCAGAGCGCGATTGGAGTCTGGAAACACCATATATTTT
TRBV6-1	TRBD2	TRBJ2-3	-	CASSEVPLAGGSTDTQYF	TGTGCCAGCAGTGAAGTTCCTCTAGCGGGGGGGAGTACAGATACGCAGTATTTT
TRBV10-3	-	TRBJ2-7	once	CATHPGAVSYEQYF	TGTGCCACCCACCCTGGTGCGGTGAGTTACGAGCAGTACTTC
TRBV7-8	-	TRBJ2-3	-	CASSEKTGPGTQYF	TGTGCCAGCAGCGAAAAGACCGGGCCAGGCACGCAGTATTTT
TRBV4-1	TRBD2	TRBJ2-1	once	CASSQEGGSGTSYNEQFF	TGCGCCAGCAGCCAGGAGGGGGGTAGCGGGACCTCCTACAATGAGCAGTTCTTC
TRBV5-4	TRBD1	TRBJ2-3	once	CASSLRTGGVEDTQYF	TGTGCCAGCAGCTTGCGGACAGGGGGCGTCGAGGATACGCAGTATTTT
TRBV7-9	-	TRBJ2-7	-	CASSLRDPGEQYF	TGTGCCAGCAGCTTACGGGACCCGGGGGAGCAGTACTTC
TRBV9	-	TRBJ2-5	-	CASSVGQDILTETQYF	TGTGCCAGCAGCGTAGGGCAGGATATTTTAACGGAGACCCAGTACTTC
TRBV7-3	-	TRBJ1-4	-	CASSSRGSGATNEKLFF	TGTGCCAGCAGCTCCCGGGGTTCCGGGGCAACTAATGAAAAACTGTTTTTT
TRBV5-4	-	TRBJ2-1	-	CASSGGTGASYNEQFF	TGTGCCAGCAGCGGAGGCACGGGGGCATCCTACAATGAGCAGTTCTTC
TRBV5-6	-	TRBJ1-2	-	CASSRHPRDYGYTF	TGTGCCAGCAGCCGACACCCCCGGGACTATGGCTACACCTTC
TRBV19	TRBD1	TRBJ1-5	-	CASSINRGQRQPQHF	TGTGCCAGTAGTATTAACAGGGGACAAAGGCAGCCCCAGCATTTT
TRBV11-2	-	TRBJ1-1	-	CASSDRTGEAFF	TGTGCCAGCAGCGACAGAACGGGTGAAGCTTTCTTT
TRBV5-1	-	TRBJ2-3	-	CASSLGGATLADTQYF	TGCGCCAGCAGCTTAGGTGGAGCCACTCTCGCAGATACGCAGTATTTT
TRBV7-9	TRBD1	TRBJ1-6	-	CASSLGTGGYNSPLHF	TGTGCCAGCAGCTTAGGGACAGGGGGATATAATTCACCCCTCCACTTT
TRBV10-1	TRBD2	TRBJ2-5	-	CASSEGLALQETQYF	TGCGCCAGCAGTGAGGGACTAGCGCTGCAAGAGACCCAGTACTTC
TRBV7-3	-	TRBJ2-5	-	CASSPRDQETQYF	TGTGCCAGCAGCCCCCGGGACCAAGAGACCCAGTACTTC
TRBV2	-	TRBJ2-2	few	CASSRENTGELFF	TGTGCCAGCAGCAGGGAGAACACCGGGGAGCTGTTTTTT
TRBV19	TRBD2	TRBJ2-2	-	CASSVAGHTGELFF	TGTGCCAGTAGTGTAGCGGGGCACACCGGGGAGCTGTTTTTT
TRBV5-1	-	TRBJ2-3	-	CASSFVDTQYF	TGCGCCAGCAGCTTTGTAGATACGCAGTATTTT
TRBV19	-	TRBJ2-7	-	CASSPMTGSTTYEQYF	TGTGCCAGTAGTCCTATGACAGGCAGCACTACCTACGAGCAGTACTTC
TRBV18	-	TRBJ2-7	-	CASSPWQTYEQYF	TGTGCCAGCTCACCATGGCAGACCTACGAGCAGTACTTC
TRBV18	-	TRBJ1-3	-	CASSPVETVSGNTIYF	TGTGCCAGCTCACCCGTCGAGACAGTCTCTGGAAACACCATATATTTT
TRBV12-5	-	TRBJ1-6	few	CASGSDISYNSPLHF	TGTGCTAGTGGTAGCGACATATCCTATAATTCACCCCTCCACTTT
TRBV10-3	-	TRBJ2-7	few	CAISAQGAYEQYF	TGTGCCATCAGTGCCCAAGGGGCCTACGAGCAGTACTTC
TRBV5-1	-	TRBJ2-2	-	CASGASRDTGELFF	TGCGCCAGCGGTGCCTCACGGGACACCGGGGAGCTGTTTTTT
TRBV6-5	-	TRBJ1-1	-	CASSSYGGTNAEAFF	TGTGCCAGCAGTTCTTACGGGGGGACCAACGCTGAAGCTTTCTTT
TRBV6-4	-	TRBJ1-3	-	CASSDPGVARGGYSGNTIYF	TGTGCCAGCAGTGACCCCGGAGTCGCGAGGGGAGGGTATTCGGGAAACACCATATATTTT
TRBV19	-	TRBJ1-2	once	CASSITLTNYGYTF	TGTGCCAGTAGTATCACACTTACTAACTATGGCTACACCTTC
TRBV18	TRBD1	TRBJ1-5	-	CASSQDREEGQPQHF	TGTGCCAGCTCACAGGACAGGGAAGAGGGTCAGCCCCAGCATTTT